These 21 T cell receptor beta chains originate from one sample sequenced in a study of cytomegalovirus exposure and HLA in healthy donors. Use of 60 Vbeta and 13 Jbeta primers characterized the PCR. TCRdb keeps only in-frame clones here, not all; method: immunoSEQ multiplex PCR. In the table there are approximately 150,000 clones, roughly 80% of which are singletons. Source material: PBMCs. The receptors derive from a woman in her forties or fifties in good health and CMV-seronegative.

J is TRBJ1-1 and V is TRBV4-2; D ambiguous. Germline V lookup: CDR1 LGHNA, CDR2 YNFKEQ. V dropped 5 bases and J dropped 1 base, with 26 bases sitting between them. This CDR3 spans 19 amino acids. CDR3 sequence: CASSSVRPKKDSENTEAFF. CDR3 in DNA: TGTGCCAGCAGCAGCGTTCGACCGAAGAAGGACTCGGAGAACACTGAAGCTTTCTTT.

The chain couples TRBV6-5 to TRBJ2-7; perhaps TRBD2 as D (7 bases). The CDR3 has 13 amino acids. V shed 7 bases and J shed 4 bases, with 14 bases lying between them. Germline CDR1 reads MNHEY; CDR2 reads SVGAGI. In nucleotides, the CDR3 is TGTGCCAGCACGTGGGGAGGGGGTTACGAGCAGTACTTC. Amino acid sequence: CASTWGGGYEQYF.

The rearrangement uses TRBV6-5 and TRBJ2-5; no definite D call. Per germline, CDR1 MNHEY and CDR2 SVGAGI. CDR3 size: 14 residues. V lost 7 bases and J lost 3, with 15 bases in between. The CDR3 sequence: CASTPSWSEETQYF. The CDR3 DNA reads TGTGCCAGCACCCCTTCTTGGAGTGAAGAGACCCAGTACTTC.

The chain joins TRBV5-1 to TRBJ2-7; TRBD1 matches 7 bases. After removal of 3 bases from V and 0 bases from J, the junction contained 6 bases not matched to a gene. The CDR3 runs 15 residues. Germline V CDR1 and CDR2: SGHRS, YFSETQ. The DNA for the CDR3 is TGCGCCAGCAGCTGGACGGGACAGAGCTCCTACGAGCAGTACTTC. Protein sequence: CASSWTGQSSYEQYF.

The chain couples TRBV10-3 to TRBJ1-2, with 8 bases lining up with TRBD1. CDR3 length: 14 residues. V lost 10 bases and J lost 4; bases outside the gene matches: 11. Per germline, CDR1 ENHRY and CDR2 SYGVKD. The CDR3 nucleotides read TGTGCCACAACTGGGCAGGGGGCTAGCTATGGCTACACCTTC. This sequence encodes CATTGQGASYGYTF.

The CDR3 spells CASSPTRTGGEAFF. CDR3 DNA sequence: TGTGCCAGCAGCCCCACCCGGACAGGGGGGGAAGCTTTCTTT. The chain combines TRBV7-2 with TRBJ1-1; 10 bases are a match to TRBD1. CDR3 size: 14 residues. After removal of 5 bases from V and 8 bases from J, the junction contained 8 bases not matched to a gene. CDR1 is SGHTA and CDR2 is FQGNSA in the germline V gene.

V usage is TRBV2 and J usage is TRBJ2-7; 10 bases fit TRBD1. Trimming cost V 6 bases and J 6 bases; bases outside gene matches: 11. This CDR3 is 15 amino acids long. Germline V lookup: CDR1 SNHLY, CDR2 FYNNEI. CDR3 DNA: TGTGCCAGCAGGCGGGACAGGGGCGCGAAGGCCGAGCAGTACTTC. This gives the protein CASRRDRGAKAEQYF.

The genes are TRBV10-1 and TRBJ2-1; 7 bases line up with TRBD2. This CDR3 region has 15 residues. The J segment lost 4 bases and the V segment lost 4 bases, leaving 7 bases of the junction unmatched. The germline V gene encodes CDR1 WNHNN and CDR2 SYGVQD (reference sequence). CDR3 coding DNA: TGCGCCAGCAGTGCGAGCGGGATGGTATACAATGAGCAGTTCTTC. This translates into CASSASGMVYNEQFF.

The chain is built from TRBV6-4 and TRBJ2-2, with 9 positions matching TRBD2. Germline-derived CDR1 and CDR2 are MRHNA and SNTAGT. Trimming took 4 bases from V and 5 from J; bases not matched to a gene: 5. The CDR3 spans 15 residues. The CDR3 loop reads CASSVSSGATGELFF. The CDR3 DNA reads as TGTGCCAGCAGTGTATCTAGCGGGGCTACCGGGGAGCTGTTTTTT.

The rearrangement links TRBV27 to TRBJ2-7, with 7 bases lining up with TRBD1. The ends lost 6 bases at V and 2 bases at J; junction bases unmatched: 10. Germline V gene sequence: CDR1 MNHEY, CDR2 SMNVEV (reference sequence). CDR3 length: 15 residues. The CDR3 is CASRDRGGATYEQYF. CDR3 bases: TGTGCCAGCAGGGACAGAGGGGGCGCAACCTACGAGCAGTACTTC.

The rearrangement joins TRBV4-2 to TRBJ2-1, with TRBD2 identical over 9 bases. Germline V lookup: CDR1 LGHNA, CDR2 YNFKEQ. CDR3 length: 15 residues. V trimming: 1 base; J trimming: 8 bases; junction bases outside the gene matches: 6. Here the CDR3 reads CASSQAQREEDEQFF. The CDR3 DNA reads TGTGCCAGCAGCCAAGCCCAGCGGGAGGAGGATGAGCAGTTCTTC.

The rearrangement joins TRBV4-1 to TRBJ2-4; 11 bases are a match to TRBD1. Losses at the gene ends were 5 bases for V and 9 bases for J; bases not matched to a gene: 6. Germline lookup yields CDR1 MGHRA and CDR2 YSYEKL. The CDR3 runs 14 residues. The CDR3 DNA reads TGCGCCAGCAGCAGGGGACAGGGGGATGGCATTCAGTACTTC. Translating it yields CASSRGQGDGIQYF.

This chain links TRBV29-1 with TRBJ1-2; 7 nucleotides agree with TRBD1. Trimming removed 2 bases from V and 1 base from J; junction bases left unmatched: 7. This CDR3 has 15 residues. Germline V lookup: CDR1 SQVTM, CDR2 ANQGSEA. CDR3 loop: CSVENQGQHNYGYTF. The DNA for the CDR3 is TGCAGCGTTGAAAATCAGGGACAGCATAACTATGGCTACACCTTC. Using reference TRBV29-1 and TRBJ1-2 for the parts outside the CDR3, the full variable domain is SAVISQKPSRDICQRGTSLTIQCQVDSQVTMMFWYRQQPGQSLTLIATANQGSEATYESGFVIDKFPISRPNLTFSTLTVSNMSPEDSSIYLCSVENQGQHNYGYTFGSGTRLTVV.

The rearrangement uses TRBV4-3 and TRBJ2-1; tentatively, D is TRBD1 or TRBD2 (6 bases each). V was cut by 5 bases and J by 7 bases, with 18 bases left in between. Germline CDR1 is LGHNA and CDR2 is YSLEER. The CDR3 consists of 15 residues. The CDR3 reads CASSKGGLSGNEQFF. CDR3 nucleotide sequence: TGCGCCAGCAGCAAAGGGGGACTGTCCGGAAATGAGCAGTTCTTC.

V and J are TRBV27 and TRBJ2-6; D not resolved. CDR1 and CDR2 (germline): MNHEY, SMNVEV (reference sequence). The V gene lost 2 bases and the J gene lost 0 bases, with 8 bases spanning the gap. CDR3 size: 16 residues. The CDR3: CASSLIAGSGANVLTF. The DNA of the CDR3 is TGTGCCAGCAGTTTAATTGCAGGCTCTGGGGCCAACGTCCTGACTTTC.

This chain connects TRBV29-1 to TRBJ2-3; 14 positions match TRBD2. The CDR3 is 21 amino acids. Germline CDR1 SQVTM, CDR2 ANQGSEA. Trimming took 0 bases from V and 0 from J; bases not matched to a gene: 14. CDR3 in DNA: TGCAGCGTTGAAGATCTTTGGACTAGCGGGGGGCAACCTGCTAGCACAGATACGCAGTATTTT. Protein: CSVEDLWTSGGQPASTDTQYF.

The chain combines TRBV7-9 with TRBJ1-5; no reliable D call. Trimming shortened V by 0 bases and J by 5 bases, and 5 bases separated the two germline ends. The CDR3 runs to 13 residues. Germline lookup yields CDR1 SEHNR and CDR2 FQNEAQ (reference sequence). DNA for the CDR3: TGTGCCAGCAGCTTAGCGGCGGATCAGCCCCAGCATTTT. This codes for CASSLAADQPQHF.

The rearrangement joins TRBV10-3 to TRBJ1-3; 7 nucleotides match TRBD1. Germline V gives CDR1 ENHRY, CDR2 SYGVKD. CDR3 length equals 16 residues. J gave up 0 bases and V 4 bases, and 6 bases lay outside the gene matches. CDR3 nucleotide sequence: TGTGCCATCAGTGGCGGGACAGATCTCTCTGGAAACACCATATATTTT. It encodes CAISGGTDLSGNTIYF.

The genes are TRBV5-4 and TRBJ1-2; D remains unclear. CDR1 and CDR2 from the germline V gene are SGHNT and YYREEE (reference sequence). This CDR3 has 14 amino acids. V was cut by 0 bases and J by 5 bases, with 11 bases left in between. CDR3 sequence: CASSLVSGTYGYTF. In DNA, the CDR3 is TGTGCCAGCAGCTTGGTATCAGGAACATATGGCTACACCTTC. Based on the CDR3 plus reference TRBV5-4 and TRBJ1-2, the full variable domain is ETGVTQSPTHLIKTRGQQVTLRCSSQSGHNTVSWYQQALGQGPQFIFQYYREEENGRGNFPPRFSGLQFPNYSSELNVNALELDDSALYLCASSLVSGTYGYTFGSGTRLTVV.

Written as DNA, the CDR3 is TGTGCCAGCAGCGCGGGGAGCACCAGTACGCAGTATTTT. This gives the protein CASSAGSTSTQYF. V and J are TRBV11-3 and TRBJ2-3; D may be TRBD2 (6 bases). CDR3 length equals 13 residues. Per germline, CDR1 SGHNT and CDR2 YENEEA. V shed 5 bases and J shed 8 bases, with 14 bases lying between them.

This chain joins TRBV7-2 and TRBJ2-4; D remains unclear. V was shortened by 4 bases and J by 0 bases, with 10 bases between the two germline ends. Germline values: CDR1 SGHTA, CDR2 FQGNSA. The CDR3 covers 15 residues. The CDR3 is CASSSPELAKNIQYF. The DNA of the CDR3 is TGTGCCAGCAGCTCTCCGGAGCTAGCCAAAAACATTCAGTACTTC.